The 21 T cell receptor beta chains presented below share a single source sample, sequenced in a study of blood T cell repertoires in COVID-19. Profiled with immunoSEQ multiplex PCR; TCRdb holds only in-frame clones, not every one. The sample lists around 300,000 clones; 85% to 90% were seen once. Sequenced: peripheral blood. The receptors shown here come from a woman between 35 and 50 years old with acute or convalescent COVID-19.

V and J are TRBV5-1 and TRBJ2-1, with 11 bases lining up with TRBD1. Germline V lookup: CDR1 SGHRS, CDR2 YFSETQ. With 9 bases clipped from V and 4 bases from J, the junction kept 6 bases outside the gene matches. CDR3 length equals 14 residues. CDR3 residues: CATRGTGGYNEQFF. The CDR3 DNA sequence: TGCGCCACTCGGGGGACAGGGGGATACAATGAGCAGTTCTTC. The full variable domain, rest sourced from reference TRBV5-1 and TRBJ2-1, is KAGVTQTPRYLIKTRGQQVTLSCSPISGHRSVSWYQQTPGQGLQFLFEYFSETQRNKGNFPGRFSGRQFSNSRSEMNVSTLELGDSALYLCATRGTGGYNEQFFGPGTRLTVL.

The chain carries TRBV18 and TRBJ1-4; no definite D call. The CDR3 runs to 13 residues. Trimming took off 5 bases at V and 8 bases at J, with 12 bases between the two ends. Germline CDR1 is KGHSH and CDR2 is LQKENI. As DNA, the CDR3 is TGTGCCAGCTCATCTAGCAATCCCGAAAAACTGTTTTTT. This encodes CASSSSNPEKLFF. Based on the CDR3 plus reference TRBV18 and TRBJ1-4, the full variable domain is NAGVMQNPRHLVRRRGQEARLRCSPMKGHSHVYWYRQLPEEGLKFMVYLQKENIIDESGMPKERFSAEFPKEGPSILRIQQVVRGDSAAYFCASSSSNPEKLFFGSGTQLSVL.

V and J are TRBV3-1 (or the pseudogene TRBV3-2) and TRBJ2-3, with D perhaps matching TRBD1 (6 bases). The V end was cut by 1 base, the J end by 4 bases, with 12 bases between. From germline, CDR1 is LGHDT and CDR2 YNNKEL (reference sequence). The CDR3 is 15 amino acids. The CDR3 region is CASSQGQTGSDTQYF. CDR3 coding DNA: TGTGCCAGCAGCCAAGGTCAGACAGGTTCAGATACGCAGTATTTT.

The V gene is TRBV2, the J gene TRBJ1-3; perhaps TRBD1 as D (5 bases). V was shortened by 5 bases and J by 0 bases, with 20 bases between the two germline ends. Germline CDR1 and CDR2: SNHLY and FYNNEI. This CDR3 spans 18 amino acids. The CDR3 DNA reads TGTGCCAGCAGTTTCGGACACATAGACCCTTACTCTGGAAACACCATATATTTT. It specifies CASSFGHIDPYSGNTIYF.

A remark on this clone: This specimen includes other DNA sequences encoding the same CDR3. The chain carries TRBV5-1 and TRBJ1-1, with D hard to call. Germline assignment: CDR1 SGHRS and CDR2 YFSETQ. CDR3 length: 11 residues. Between the trimmed V and J ends, which lost 7 bases and 1 base, there was a span of 5 bases. The CDR3 loop is CASSSNTEAFF. CDR3 coding DNA: TGCGCCAGCTCGTCGAACACTGAAGCTTTCTTT.

V is TRBV3-1 (or the pseudogene TRBV3-2) and J is TRBJ1-4; TRBD1 might be the D (6 bases). CDR3 size: 13 residues. V was clipped by 4 bases and J by 5 bases, with 8 bases between them. Germline-derived CDR1 and CDR2 are LGHDT and YNNKEL (reference sequence). DNA of the CDR3: TGTGCCAGCAGCCTCGGACAGAATGAAAAACTGTTTTTT. The encoded protein is CASSLGQNEKLFF.

V and J are TRBV19 and TRBJ2-5, with 7 bases fitting TRBD2. The germline V gene has CDR1 LNHDA and CDR2 SQIVND (reference sequence). The CDR3 totals 15 residues. J gave up 4 bases and V 5 bases, and 10 bases lay outside the gene matches. CDR3 bases: TGTGCCAGTAGTGGGGGAGCGGGGTTGGGAGAGACCCAGTACTTC. Translated: CASSGGAGLGETQYF.

This clone was counted a single time. The chain uses TRBV19 and TRBJ2-4; 8 nucleotides line up with TRBD1. There are 15 residues in the CDR3. Per the germline V gene, CDR1 is LNHDA and CDR2 is SQIVND (reference sequence). V dropped 10 bases and J dropped 0; count of bases not matched to a gene: 8. The CDR3 DNA is TGTGCCACCAGTGGGACAGGCCTAGCCAAAAACATTCAGTACTTC. Its protein product is CATSGTGLAKNIQYF. The full variable domain, completed using reference TRBV19 and TRBJ2-4, is DGGITQSPKYLFRKEGQNVTLSCEQNLNHDAMYWYRQDPGQGLRLIYYSQIVNDFQKGDIAEGYSVSREKKESFPLTVTSAQKNPTAFYLCATSGTGLAKNIQYFGAGTRLSVL.

The chain links TRBV24-1 to TRBJ1-5, with a possible D match to TRBD1 (5 bases). The CDR3 length is 14 residues. Germline CDR1 reads KGHDR; CDR2 reads SFDVKD. V was trimmed by 4 bases and J by 9 bases, leaving 15 bases between them. CDR3 DNA: TGTGCCACCAGTGACCTGGACACGGTGCGGCCCCAGCATTTT. Translating gives CATSDLDTVRPQHF.

The chain has TRBV5-6 and TRBJ1-5, with 9 bases fitting TRBD1. After removal of 1 base from V and 5 bases from J, the junction contained 7 bases not matched to a gene. CDR3 size: 16 residues. The germline V gene encodes CDR1 SGHDT and CDR2 YYEEEE. The CDR3 reads CASSLMLGTGYQPQHF. The CDR3, as DNA: TGTGCCAGCAGCTTGATGTTAGGGACAGGGTATCAGCCCCAGCATTTT.

This rearrangement joins TRBV9 to TRBJ1-2; weak D call: TRBD1 (6 bases). Germline V gives CDR1 SGDLS, CDR2 YYNGEE. The CDR3 runs to 17 residues. V lost 2 bases to trimming and J lost 2 bases, with 19 bases between them. The CDR3 region has the DNA TGTGCCAGCAGCGTGTACCTCATACCTACAGGGAACTATGGCTACACCTTC. Encoded protein: CASSVYLIPTGNYGYTF.

The gene calls are TRBV3-1 (or the pseudogene TRBV3-2) and TRBJ1-1, with D maybe TRBD1 (5 bases). Germline V lookup: CDR1 LGHDT, CDR2 YNNKEL (reference sequence). CDR3 length: 14 residues. The V end was cut by 5 bases, the J end by 2 bases, with 12 bases between. As DNA, the CDR3 is TGTGCCAGCAGCTACCTCCAGGGTAACACTGAAGCTTTCTTT. Translation: CASSYLQGNTEAFF.

The chain is built from TRBV5-1 and TRBJ2-7; TRBD2 agrees at 11 bases. V trimming: 4 bases; J trimming: 2 bases; junction bases outside the gene matches: 11. CDR1 and CDR2 from the germline V gene are SGHRS and YFSETQ. This CDR3 comprises 17 residues. The CDR3 DNA reads as TGCGCCAGCAGCCCGGGCGGTCTAGCGGGGGGACCCTACGAGCAGTACGTC. Amino acids: CASSPGGLAGGPYEQYV.

The J gene is TRBJ2-2, the V gene TRBV5-5; 9 bases agree with TRBD1. The V and J ends lost 3 bases and 0 bases, in that order; junction bases with no gene match: 9. CDR1 is SGHKS and CDR2 is YYEKEE in the germline V gene (reference sequence). The CDR3 is 18 residues long. The CDR3 here is CASSWGTGTGTNTGELFF. The CDR3 nucleotides are TGTGCCAGCAGCTGGGGGACCGGGACAGGGACGAACACCGGGGAGCTGTTTTTT.

V is TRBV25-1 and J is TRBJ1-1, with a possible D match to TRBD1 (5 bases). Germline loops: CDR1 MGHDK, CDR2 SYGVNS. CDR3 size: 14 residues. Trimming shortened V by 0 bases and J by 7 bases, and 12 bases separated the two germline ends. The CDR3 coding sequence is TGTGCCAGCAGTGAATATGGTGGGCAGGGTGAAGCTTTCTTT. This gives the protein CASSEYGGQGEAFF. Drawing the rest from reference TRBV25-1 and TRBJ1-1, the complete variable domain is EADIYQTPRYLVIGTGKKITLECSQTMGHDKMYWYQQDPGMELHLIHYSYGVNSTEKGDLSSESTVSRIRTEHFPLTLESARPSHTSQYLCASSEYGGQGEAFFGQGTRLTVV.

The V call is TRBV9, the J call TRBJ1-3, with D possibly matching TRBD1 (5 bases). The CDR3 length is 16 residues. Germline CDR1 is SGDLS and CDR2 is YYNGEE. The V gene lost 0 bases and the J gene lost 4 bases, with 14 bases spanning the gap. The CDR3 sequence is CASSVGERAGGNTIYF. CDR3 nucleotides: TGTGCCAGCAGCGTAGGGGAAAGGGCAGGGGGAAACACCATATATTTT.

The chain is built from TRBV9 and TRBJ2-1; D might be TRBD2 (6 bases). The CDR3 consists of 14 residues. The germline gives CDR1 SGDLS, CDR2 YYNGEE. Trimming cost V 2 bases and J 7 bases, with 13 bases left between them. Here the CDR3 reads CASSVGTAKNEQFF. CDR3 DNA: TGTGCCAGCAGCGTGGGGACTGCGAAGAATGAGCAGTTCTTC.

The count of this clone is one. The chain couples TRBV5-1 to TRBJ2-6; D not certain. Germline V lookup: CDR1 SGHRS, CDR2 YFSETQ. V was pared by 0 bases and J by 0 bases, with 7 bases between. This CDR3 has 16 residues. The CDR3 sequence is CASSLALSSGANVLTF. CDR3 coding DNA: TGCGCCAGCAGCTTGGCGTTGAGCTCTGGGGCCAACGTCCTGACTTTC.

This chain links TRBV19 with TRBJ2-7, with 7 bases identical to TRBD2. Looked up from germline, CDR1 is LNHDA and CDR2 is SQIVND (reference sequence). V trimming: 4 bases; J trimming: 4 bases; junction bases outside the gene matches: 7. The CDR3 has 14 amino acids. The CDR3 reads CASSKTSEDYEQYV. The CDR3, as DNA: TGTGCCAGTAGTAAAACTAGCGAGGATTACGAGCAGTACGTC.

This clone was seen just once. The CDR3 DNA reads TGTGCCAGCAACGAACAGGGGGCCTCTTCACCCCTCCACTTT. It encodes CASNEQGASSPLHF. V is TRBV11-2 and J is TRBJ1-6; 9 bases are a match to TRBD1. Germline V gives CDR1 SGHAT, CDR2 FQNNGV. V dropped 7 bases and J dropped 9; count of bases not matched to a gene: 7. The CDR3 covers 14 residues.

In regard to this clone: Other DNA sequences in the sample encode the same CDR3. This chain uses TRBV2 with TRBJ2-5, with a tentative D call TRBD2 (5 bases). CDR1 is SNHLY and CDR2 is FYNNEI in the germline V gene. V was clipped by 4 bases and J by 5 bases, with 5 bases between them. The CDR3 totals 11 residues. DNA of the CDR3: TGTGCCAGCAGTGCGGGGGAGACCCAGTACTTC. Its protein product is CASSAGETQYF.